Each of the 19 T cell receptor beta chains below was sequenced from the same sample in a study of T cells in tuberculosis. TCRdb's copy holds only in-frame clones and misses some; the assay was immunoSEQ multiplex PCR. The table lists 35,000 to 50,000 clones, roughly 94% of them singletons, with 1.9% in the top ten. The sample comprised PBMCs. The receptor set was obtained from a donor aged 10-35 years with latent tuberculosis or without tuberculosis infection. Some clones in this sample may be carry-over from other donors' samples.

J is TRBJ2-1 and V is TRBV6-6; no reliable D call. Germline CDR1 is MNHNY and CDR2 is SVGAGI (reference sequence). Trimming cost V 6 bases and J 8 bases, with 11 bases left between them. This CDR3 comprises 12 residues. CDR3 DNA: TGTGCCAGCAGCCCTTTTTCGGATGAGCAGTTCTTC. Translation: CASSPFSDEQFF.

The chain carries TRBV4-1 and TRBJ2-3; 8 bases match TRBD2. The CDR3 consists of 16 residues. The V gene's germline CDR1 is MGHRA and CDR2 YSYEKL. The trim removed 4 bases at V and 0 bases at J, leaving 6 bases unmatched. For the CDR3, the DNA is TGCGCCAGCAGCCCCCGGGGGGGACGGAGCACAGATACGCAGTATTTT. Its translation: CASSPRGGRSTDTQYF.

The chain couples TRBV4-3 to TRBJ2-1; D perhaps matches TRBD2 (6 bases). The V end was cut by 0 bases, the J end by 5 bases, with 11 bases between. The CDR3 has 15 amino acids. The germline V gene encodes CDR1 LGHNA and CDR2 YSLEER. This CDR3 is CASSQERDGHNEQFF. CDR3 in DNA: TGCGCCAGCAGCCAAGAGCGGGACGGCCACAATGAGCAGTTCTTC.

The CDR3 nucleotides read TGTGCCAGCTCACCAGGCGGCCCAGGGGGCCTTGAGTATACGCAGTATTTT. Translating gives CASSPGGPGGLEYTQYF. V gene TRBV18 combines with J gene TRBJ2-3, with 8 bases identical to TRBD1. Germline CDR1 KGHSH, CDR2 LQKENI. The V gene end was trimmed by 2 bases and the J gene end by 7 bases; junction bases not matched to a gene: 14. There are 17 residues in the CDR3. Drawing the rest from reference TRBV18 and TRBJ2-3, the complete variable domain is NAGVMQNPRHLVRRRGQEARLRCSPMKGHSHVYWYRQLPEEGLKFMVYLQKENIIDESGMPKERFSAEFPKEGPSILRIQQVVRGDSAAYFCASSPGGPGGLEYTQYFGPGTRLTVL.

The chain employs TRBV5-1 and TRBJ2-7; TRBD1 agrees at 7 bases. The ends lost 0 bases at V and 3 bases at J; junction bases unmatched: 3. Germline V gene data show CDR1 as SGHRS and CDR2 as YFSETQ. The CDR3 totals 14 residues. The CDR3 region is CASSLVQGIYEQYF. The DNA for the CDR3 is TGCGCCAGCAGCTTGGTACAGGGGATCTACGAGCAGTACTTC.

The chain links TRBV5-4 to TRBJ2-7, with TRBD1 matching 8 bases. Germline CDR1 SGHNT, CDR2 YYREEE (reference sequence). The CDR3 extends over 16 amino acids. V trimming: 4 bases; J trimming: 2 bases; junction bases outside the gene matches: 11. CDR3 nucleotide sequence: TGTGCCAGCAGCCAAACAAACAGGGGGGTAACCTACGAGCAGTACTTC. Amino acids: CASSQTNRGVTYEQYF.

The J gene is TRBJ1-4, the V gene TRBV12-5; D perhaps matches TRBD1 (6 bases). The CDR3 contains 15 residues. Trimming pared 5 bases from V and 4 bases from J, leaving 14 bases between. Looked up from germline, CDR1 is LGHNT and CDR2 is FRNRAP. Here the CDR3 DNA reads TGTGCTAGTGGTAGGAGCGGACAGCTTAATGAAAAACTGTTTTTT. Translated, it gives CASGRSGQLNEKLFF.

The V and J genes are TRBV12-5 and TRBJ2-1; 9 bases fit TRBD1. Trimming removed 7 bases from V and 6 bases from J; junction bases left unmatched: 10. In germline, CDR1 is LGHNT, CDR2 FRNRAP. This CDR3 comprises 15 residues. The CDR3: CASALGTGRFNEQFF. CDR3 nucleotide sequence: TGTGCTAGTGCTCTCGGGACAGGGCGATTCAATGAGCAGTTCTTC.

The rearrangement links TRBV6-6 to TRBJ2-7, with TRBD1 matching over 8 bases. Germline V gene lookup returns CDR1 MNHNY and CDR2 SVGAGI (reference sequence). With V trimmed by 2 bases and J by 6 bases, 9 bases remained unmatched. CDR3 length equals 15 residues. The CDR3, as DNA: TGTGCCAGCAGTTACCGGACAGGGTCCCCCGGCGAGCAGTACTTC. It translates to CASSYRTGSPGEQYF.

This chain joins TRBV11-2 and TRBJ2-7; D is perhaps TRBD2 (5 bases). This CDR3 has 15 amino acids. V lost 5 bases, J lost 3 bases, and 17 bases lay in between. The germline V gene encodes CDR1 SGHAT and CDR2 FQNNGV. CDR3 sequence reads: CASSHRTLSDYEQYF. The CDR3 coding sequence is TGTGCCAGCAGCCACCGGACTCTGTCGGACTACGAGCAGTACTTC.

The chain has TRBV29-1 and TRBJ1-2; D call uncertain. The CDR3 is 13 residues long. Deletions cut 0 bases from V and 8 bases from J, with 13 bases between. In germline, CDR1 is SQVTM, CDR2 ANQGSEA. DNA for the CDR3: TGCAGCGTTGAAGATCGGAGGGCGGGAGGCTACACCTTC. Its translation: CSVEDRRAGGYTF.

The rearrangement uses TRBV15 and TRBJ1-3, with 10 bases identical to TRBD1. V was clipped by 3 bases and J by 0 bases; unmatched bases: 8. Germline lookup yields CDR1 LNHNV and CDR2 YYDKDF (reference sequence). This CDR3 has 18 residues. The CDR3 coding sequence is TGTGCCACCAGCAGGCTCGGGACAGGGGCTGGCTCTGGAAACACCATATATTTT. Its protein product is CATSRLGTGAGSGNTIYF.

The chain couples TRBV25-1 to TRBJ1-2, with no clear D. The length of the CDR3 is 15 residues. The ends were cut back, 6 bases at V and 6 bases at J, with 20 bases in the middle. Germline V gives CDR1 MGHDK, CDR2 SYGVNS. The CDR3 protein is CASSETKTKRNGYTF. CDR3 in DNA: TGTGCCAGCAGCGAGACAAAGACAAAAAGGAATGGCTACACCTTC.

This chain links TRBV5-1 with TRBJ1-1; D is uncertain. The germline V gene has CDR1 SGHRS and CDR2 YFSETQ. This CDR3 is 13 amino acids long. V gave up 4 bases and J gave up 7 bases, with 14 bases separating them. The CDR3 protein is CASSPGSEFEAFF. As DNA, the CDR3 is TGCGCCAGCAGCCCCGGGAGCGAATTTGAAGCTTTCTTT.

The V and J genes are TRBV5-6 and TRBJ2-7; D not certain. This CDR3 is 11 amino acids long. V gave up 4 bases and J gave up 3 bases, with 5 bases separating them. Germline values: CDR1 SGHDT, CDR2 YYEEEE. The CDR3 DNA reads as TGTGCCAGCAGCCAACTCTACGAGCAGTACTTC. Encoded protein: CASSQLYEQYF.

The chain links TRBV4-3 to TRBJ1-1, with 7 bases matching TRBD1. Germline CDR1 reads LGHNA; CDR2 reads YSLEER. CDR3 size: 16 residues. V lost 5 bases to trimming and J lost 3 bases; unmatched junction nucleotides: 12. CDR3 nucleotide sequence: TGCGCCAGCAGCGAAGGAGGGGGCGGGGGGGACACTGAAGCTTTCTTT. This sequence encodes CASSEGGGGGDTEAFF.

The rearrangement joins TRBV30 to TRBJ1-1; unclear D gene. The CDR3 contains 13 residues. V was trimmed by 2 bases and J by 3 bases, leaving 10 bases between them. The germline gives CDR1 GTSNPN, CDR2 SVGIG (reference sequence). The chain's CDR3 is CAWSSRRDTEAFF. The DNA for the CDR3 is TGTGCCTGGAGTTCCAGGAGGGACACTGAAGCTTTCTTT. Full variable domain (outside the CDR3, taken from reference TRBV30 and TRBJ1-1): SQTIHQWPATLVQPVGSPLSLECTVEGTSNPNLYWYRQAAGRGLQLLFYSVGIGQISSEVPQNLSASRPQDRQFILSSKKLLLSDSGFYLCAWSSRRDTEAFFGQGTRLTVV.

This rearrangement joins TRBV28 to TRBJ2-2; 8 nucleotides align to TRBD2. Germline loops: CDR1 MDHEN, CDR2 SYDVKM. The CDR3 covers 16 residues. V gave up 7 bases and J gave up 7 bases; unmatched junction bases: 14. Written as DNA, the CDR3 is TGTGCCAGCACCTTTTCGGGAAGCGGGAGCCTCGGGGAGCTGTTTTTT. Its protein product is CASTFSGSGSLGELFF.

The rearrangement links TRBV5-1 to TRBJ1-2, with TRBD1 identical over 7 bases. The CDR3 length is 14 residues. Germline CDR1 reads SGHRS; CDR2 reads YFSETQ. The junction had 4 bases not matched to a gene; V was cut back by 0 bases and J by 5 bases. CDR3 region: CASSLAGTVYGYTF. The DNA for the CDR3 is TGCGCCAGCAGCTTGGCCGGGACAGTGTATGGCTACACCTTC.